This record concerns one T cell receptor beta chain sequence. The antigen is undetermined. The entry originates in a study of cytotoxic CD8 clonotypes in ibrutinib-treated CLL. For the study at large: The cohort had ten to eleven relapsed/refractory and some 16 treatment-naive patients, 17 to 18 IGHV unmutated. Partial response was seen in roughly 25 patients and complete response in 2; after median approximately 68 months, approximately 14 stayed remitted, about twelve progressed. Mean yields were around 240,000 productive templates and 85,000 to 95,000 productive rearrangements per sample.

Assay: immunoSEQ multiplex PCR; the TCRdb copy retains only in-frame clones and omits some. The sample consists of roughly 200,000 clones, 72% of them appearing once. With V trimmed by 4 bases and J by 2 bases, 8 bases remained unmatched. This CDR3 is 17 amino acids long. The germline gives CDR1 LGHNA, CDR2 YSLEER. Findings of the study overall: Patients showed higher baseline clonality than age-matched healthy donors, and it tracked circulating CD8+ T-cell counts.

Material: PBMCs, obtained after 24 months of ibrutinib treatment. This rearrangement joins TRBV4-3 to TRBJ2-6, with 7 bases aligning to TRBD1. The receptor was derived from a human donor with chronic lymphocytic leukemia. This chain's CDR3 is CASSRRGYTAGANVLTF. Here the CDR3 DNA reads TGCGCCAGCAGCCGCAGGGGGTACACGGCTGGGGCCAACGTCCTGACTTTC.